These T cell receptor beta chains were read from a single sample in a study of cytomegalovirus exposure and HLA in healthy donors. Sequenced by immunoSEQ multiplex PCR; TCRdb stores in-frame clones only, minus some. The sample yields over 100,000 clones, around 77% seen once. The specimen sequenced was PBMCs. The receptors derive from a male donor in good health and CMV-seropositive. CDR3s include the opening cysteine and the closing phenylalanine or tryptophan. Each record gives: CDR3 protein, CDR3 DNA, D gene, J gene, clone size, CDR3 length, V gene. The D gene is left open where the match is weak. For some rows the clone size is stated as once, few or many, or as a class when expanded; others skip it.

cdr3_aa: CAISEERGGSTDTQYF
cdr3_nt: TGTGCCATCAGTGAAGAGCGGGGTGGAAGCACAGATACGCAGTATTTT
d_call: TRBD2
j_call: TRBJ2-3
clone_size: -
cdr3_length: 16
v_call: TRBV10-3

cdr3_aa: CASSQDSSGRSFF
cdr3_nt: TGCGCCAGCAGCCAAGATAGTAGCGGCAGGTCCTTCTTC
d_call: -
j_call: TRBJ1-2
clone_size: -
cdr3_length: 13
v_call: TRBV4-3

cdr3_aa: CASSLDQAVQGQFF
cdr3_nt: TGTGCCAGCAGCTTAGATCAGGCCGTTCAGGGGCAGTTCTTC
d_call: -
j_call: TRBJ2-1
clone_size: -
cdr3_length: 14
v_call: TRBV11-2

cdr3_aa: CASTNGQGSQETQYF
cdr3_nt: TGTGCCAGCACAAACGGACAGGGAAGCCAAGAGACCCAGTACTTC
d_call: TRBD1
j_call: TRBJ2-5
clone_size: -
cdr3_length: 15
v_call: TRBV2

cdr3_aa: CASSIGAGSETQYF
cdr3_nt: TGTGCCAGTAGTATTGGGGCAGGGTCAGAGACCCAGTACTTC
d_call: -
j_call: TRBJ2-5
clone_size: -
cdr3_length: 14
v_call: TRBV19

cdr3_aa: CASSPTISGSTDTQYF
cdr3_nt: TGTGCCAGCAGCCCCACGATCAGCGGGAGCACAGATACGCAGTATTTT
d_call: -
j_call: TRBJ2-3
clone_size: -
cdr3_length: 16
v_call: TRBV7-6

cdr3_aa: CASSLELNTGELFF
cdr3_nt: TGTGCCAGCAGCTTGGAACTCAACACCGGGGAGCTGTTTTTT
d_call: -
j_call: TRBJ2-2
clone_size: few
cdr3_length: 14
v_call: TRBV5-4

cdr3_aa: CASSLAGGKNIQYF
cdr3_nt: TGTGCCAGCAGCTTAGCAGGGGGCAAAAACATTCAGTACTTC
d_call: TRBD1
j_call: TRBJ2-4
clone_size: -
cdr3_length: 14
v_call: TRBV11-2

cdr3_aa: CASSSRETPKEEAFF
cdr3_nt: TGTGCCAGCAGTTCTCGGGAGACACCTAAAGAAGAAGCTTTCTTT
d_call: -
j_call: TRBJ1-1
clone_size: -
cdr3_length: 15
v_call: TRBV28

cdr3_aa: CASLTLGLAGVKAGELFF
cdr3_nt: TGTGCCAGCCTTACTCTGGGACTAGCGGGAGTAAAGGCCGGGGAGCTGTTTTTT
d_call: TRBD2
j_call: TRBJ2-2
clone_size: -
cdr3_length: 18
v_call: TRBV28

cdr3_aa: CASSDYAPAPPYEQYF
cdr3_nt: TGTGCCAGCAGTGATTATGCGCCTGCCCCGCCTTACGAGCAGTACTTC
d_call: -
j_call: TRBJ2-7
clone_size: -
cdr3_length: 16
v_call: TRBV25-1

cdr3_aa: CASSRSGNEQYF
cdr3_nt: TGTGCCAGTAGTCGATCGGGTAACGAGCAGTACTTC
d_call: -
j_call: TRBJ2-7
clone_size: few
cdr3_length: 12
v_call: TRBV19

cdr3_aa: CASSFTGGMYEQYF
cdr3_nt: TGTGCCAGCAGTTTTACAGGGGGAATGTACGAGCAGTACTTC
d_call: TRBD1
j_call: TRBJ2-7
clone_size: -
cdr3_length: 14
v_call: TRBV28

cdr3_aa: CALTGRYGYTF
cdr3_nt: TGTGCCTTGACAGGGCGCTATGGCTACACCTTC
d_call: TRBD1
j_call: TRBJ1-2
clone_size: -
cdr3_length: 11
v_call: TRBV30

cdr3_aa: CASSLDPGLAGGPRGEQFF
cdr3_nt: TGTGCCAGCAGCTTAGATCCGGGACTAGCGGGAGGGCCGAGGGGTGAGCAGTTCTTC
d_call: TRBD2
j_call: TRBJ2-1
clone_size: -
cdr3_length: 19
v_call: TRBV11-2

cdr3_aa: CASSLGTGGVSTEAFF
cdr3_nt: TGCGCCAGCAGCCTCGGGACAGGGGGGGTTAGCACTGAAGCTTTCTTT
d_call: TRBD1
j_call: TRBJ1-1
clone_size: -
cdr3_length: 16
v_call: TRBV5-1

cdr3_aa: CASSLGTGAAETQYF
cdr3_nt: TGTGCCAGCAGCTTGGGGACAGGGGCAGCGGAGACCCAGTACTTC
d_call: TRBD1
j_call: TRBJ2-5
clone_size: -
cdr3_length: 15
v_call: TRBV5-4

cdr3_aa: CASSVNWERDTQYF
cdr3_nt: TGTGCCAGCAGCGTTAATTGGGAGAGAGATACGCAGTATTTT
d_call: -
j_call: TRBJ2-3
clone_size: -
cdr3_length: 14
v_call: TRBV6-1

cdr3_aa: CASRPGGASYEQYF
cdr3_nt: TGTGCCAGCCGACCAGGGGGCGCTTCATACGAGCAGTACTTC
d_call: TRBD1
j_call: TRBJ2-7
clone_size: -
cdr3_length: 14
v_call: TRBV2

cdr3_aa: CASSPDRDSGNTIYF
cdr3_nt: TGTGCCAGCAGCCCCGACAGAGACTCTGGAAACACCATATATTTT
d_call: -
j_call: TRBJ1-3
clone_size: -
cdr3_length: 15
v_call: TRBV7-9

cdr3_aa: CASGDILYEQYF
cdr3_nt: TGTGCCAGCGGGGACATTCTTTACGAGCAGTACTTC
d_call: -
j_call: TRBJ2-7
clone_size: -
cdr3_length: 12
v_call: TRBV6-1

cdr3_aa: CASSGDRDNYGYTF
cdr3_nt: TGTGCCAGCAGTGGGGACAGGGACAACTATGGCTACACCTTC
d_call: TRBD1
j_call: TRBJ1-2
clone_size: -
cdr3_length: 14
v_call: TRBV2

cdr3_aa: CASSPGQTSGRRNEQFF
cdr3_nt: TGTGCCAGCTCACCGGGGCAGACTAGCGGGAGACGCAATGAGCAGTTCTTC
d_call: TRBD2
j_call: TRBJ2-1
clone_size: few
cdr3_length: 17
v_call: TRBV18

cdr3_aa: CASSPFPTVFTEAFF
cdr3_nt: TGTGCCAGCAGCCCCTTTCCGACAGTATTTACTGAAGCTTTCTTT
d_call: -
j_call: TRBJ1-1
clone_size: -
cdr3_length: 15
v_call: TRBV28

cdr3_aa: CASSINPGGPSGRDTQYF
cdr3_nt: TGCGCCAGCAGCATCAACCCGGGAGGGCCCTCAGGACGAGATACGCAGTATTTT
d_call: TRBD2
j_call: TRBJ2-3
clone_size: -
cdr3_length: 18
v_call: TRBV4-3

cdr3_aa: CASSSNRAGGLDTQYF
cdr3_nt: TGTGCCAGCAGCTCAAACCGAGCGGGAGGGTTGGATACGCAGTATTTT
d_call: TRBD2
j_call: TRBJ2-3
clone_size: few
cdr3_length: 16
v_call: TRBV7-9

cdr3_aa: CASSLRGGLDEQFF
cdr3_nt: TGTGCCAGCAGTTTAAGGGGGGGGCTAGATGAGCAGTTCTTC
d_call: -
j_call: TRBJ2-1
clone_size: -
cdr3_length: 14
v_call: TRBV28

cdr3_aa: CASSSQTTGQRQWLVYGYTF
cdr3_nt: TGTGCCAGCAGTTCCCAAACGACAGGACAGCGACAATGGTTAGTCTATGGCTACACCTTC
d_call: -
j_call: TRBJ1-2
clone_size: -
cdr3_length: 20
v_call: TRBV28

cdr3_aa: CAWRRSSGAKQFF
cdr3_nt: TGTGCCTGGAGAAGGTCGAGCGGGGCTAAGCAGTTCTTC
d_call: TRBD2
j_call: TRBJ2-1
clone_size: -
cdr3_length: 13
v_call: TRBV30

cdr3_aa: CAISGLGVYNEQFF
cdr3_nt: TGTGCCATCAGTGGGCTGGGCGTCTACAATGAGCAGTTCTTC
d_call: -
j_call: TRBJ2-1
clone_size: -
cdr3_length: 14
v_call: TRBV10-3

cdr3_aa: CASSLSAQYYEQYF
cdr3_nt: TGTGCCAGCAGTTTATCAGCGCAATACTACGAGCAGTACTTC
d_call: -
j_call: TRBJ2-7
clone_size: -
cdr3_length: 14
v_call: TRBV27

cdr3_aa: CASSSGLGNTGELFF
cdr3_nt: TGTGCCAGCAGCTCCGGACTGGGGAACACCGGGGAGCTGTTTTTT
d_call: -
j_call: TRBJ2-2
clone_size: few
cdr3_length: 15
v_call: TRBV11-2

cdr3_aa: CASSLGTSSYKQYF
cdr3_nt: TGCGCCAGCAGCTTAGGGACTAGCTCCTACAAGCAGTACTTC
d_call: TRBD2
j_call: TRBJ2-7
clone_size: -
cdr3_length: 14
v_call: TRBV5-1

cdr3_aa: CAISVLSRDRGTGEQYF
cdr3_nt: TGTGCCATCAGCGTATTATCCCGGGACAGGGGGACCGGCGAGCAGTACTTC
d_call: TRBD1
j_call: TRBJ2-7
clone_size: -
cdr3_length: 17
v_call: TRBV10-3

cdr3_aa: CASSSRLAAPQETQYF
cdr3_nt: TGTGCCAGCAGCTCCAGACTAGCGGCCCCCCAAGAGACCCAGTACTTC
d_call: TRBD2
j_call: TRBJ2-5
clone_size: -
cdr3_length: 16
v_call: TRBV7-2

cdr3_aa: CASSFRPPTQGAGGYTF
cdr3_nt: TGTGCCAGCAGCTTCCGTCCCCCCACACAGGGGGCAGGAGGCTACACCTTC
d_call: TRBD1
j_call: TRBJ1-2
clone_size: few
cdr3_length: 17
v_call: TRBV7-3

cdr3_aa: CASTPQGVGEAFF
cdr3_nt: TGTGCCAGCACCCCCCAGGGGGTTGGTGAAGCTTTCTTT
d_call: TRBD1
j_call: TRBJ1-1
clone_size: -
cdr3_length: 13
v_call: TRBV28

cdr3_aa: CASSLGLAGAHF
cdr3_nt: TGTGCCAGCAGCCTGGGACTAGCGGGAGCGCACTTC
d_call: TRBD2
j_call: TRBJ2-5
clone_size: -
cdr3_length: 12
v_call: TRBV7-9

cdr3_aa: CASSLERGLHTDTQYF
cdr3_nt: TGTGCCAGCAGCTTGGAGAGAGGTCTTCACACAGATACGCAGTATTTT
d_call: -
j_call: TRBJ2-3
clone_size: once
cdr3_length: 16
v_call: TRBV5-4

cdr3_aa: CASSLEQGGGTDTQYF
cdr3_nt: TGTGCCAGCAGTTTAGAGCAGGGAGGAGGCACAGATACGCAGTATTTT
d_call: -
j_call: TRBJ2-3
clone_size: -
cdr3_length: 16
v_call: TRBV28

cdr3_aa: CSGDSSTEAFF
cdr3_nt: TGCAGCGGGGACAGTTCCACTGAAGCTTTCTTT
d_call: TRBD1
j_call: TRBJ1-1
clone_size: -
cdr3_length: 11
v_call: TRBV29-1

cdr3_aa: CAIGQGSYNEQFF
cdr3_nt: TGTGCCATCGGACAGGGATCATACAATGAGCAGTTCTTC
d_call: TRBD1
j_call: TRBJ2-1
clone_size: -
cdr3_length: 13
v_call: TRBV10-3

cdr3_aa: CASSLGGPGTGSYEQYF
cdr3_nt: TGTGCCAGCAGCTTAGGGGGGCCCGGGACGGGATCCTACGAGCAGTACTTC
d_call: -
j_call: TRBJ2-7
clone_size: -
cdr3_length: 17
v_call: TRBV7-2

cdr3_aa: CASSIWVGGRNEQFF
cdr3_nt: TGTGCCAGCAGTATCTGGGTCGGCGGGAGGAACGAGCAGTTCTTC
d_call: TRBD2
j_call: TRBJ2-1
clone_size: few
cdr3_length: 15
v_call: TRBV25-1

cdr3_aa: CASSPLATASTDTQYF
cdr3_nt: TGTGCCAGCAGCCCGCTAGCGACCGCTAGCACAGATACGCAGTATTTT
d_call: -
j_call: TRBJ2-3
clone_size: -
cdr3_length: 16
v_call: TRBV7-9

cdr3_aa: CASSGQGYGEQYF
cdr3_nt: TGTGCCAGCAGTGGACAGGGGTATGGCGAGCAGTACTTC
d_call: TRBD1
j_call: TRBJ2-7
clone_size: -
cdr3_length: 13
v_call: TRBV2

cdr3_aa: CASSIDNSYEQYF
cdr3_nt: TGTGCCAGTAGTATTGACAACTCCTACGAGCAGTACTTC
d_call: -
j_call: TRBJ2-7
clone_size: -
cdr3_length: 13
v_call: TRBV19

cdr3_aa: CASSVRGDRGNSPLHF
cdr3_nt: TGTGCCAGCAGCGTAAGAGGAGACAGGGGAAATTCACCCCTCCACTTT
d_call: TRBD1
j_call: TRBJ1-6
clone_size: few
cdr3_length: 16
v_call: TRBV9

cdr3_aa: CASSPREGVDSPLHF
cdr3_nt: TGTGCCAGCTCACCACGTGAAGGGGTGGATTCACCCCTCCACTTT
d_call: -
j_call: TRBJ1-6
clone_size: -
cdr3_length: 15
v_call: TRBV18

cdr3_aa: CASGLQREGLSYNEQFF
cdr3_nt: TGTGCTAGTGGTCTCCAGCGGGAGGGCCTGTCCTACAATGAGCAGTTCTTC
d_call: TRBD2
j_call: TRBJ2-1
clone_size: -
cdr3_length: 17
v_call: TRBV12-5